A selection of T cell receptor beta chains follows, all from one sample in a study of T cell responses to AZD1222 COVID-19 vaccine. Data came from immunoSEQ multiplex PCR; TCRdb stores just in-frame clones and leaves some out. The data show about 260,000 clones, more than 85% seen once. The material sequenced was peripheral blood, taken on day 0 of AZD1222 vaccination. The receptors come from an adult in good health. CDR3s include the opening cysteine and the closing phenylalanine or tryptophan. Each record gives: CDR3 protein, CDR3 DNA, D gene, J gene, V gene. The D gene is left open where the match is weak.

CAISERGGNYEQYF | TGTGCCATCAGTGAACGCGGAGGGAACTACGAGCAGTACTTC | NA | TRBJ2-7 | TRBV10-3
CATGGGLANTGELFF | TGCGCCACCGGGGGGGGGCTCGCGAACACCGGGGAGCTGTTTTTT | TRBD2 | TRBJ2-2 | TRBV4-1
CASSLDRNTEAFF | TGTGCCAGCAGCCTGGACAGGAACACTGAAGCTTTCTTT | NA | TRBJ1-1 | TRBV7-8
CASSMQGRVVGETQYF | TGTGCCAGTAGTATGCAGGGGCGGGTGGTAGGAGAGACCCAGTACTTC | NA | TRBJ2-5 | TRBV19
CASSLLLNPGLAGVVEQYF | TGTGCCAGCAGCTTACTCTTAAATCCGGGACTAGCGGGAGTCGTCGAGCAGTACTTC | TRBD2 | TRBJ2-7 | TRBV11-2
CASRKVGEGADGNTIYF | TGTGCCAGCAGGAAAGTGGGGGAGGGGGCAGATGGAAACACCATATATTTT | TRBD1 | TRBJ1-3 | TRBV2
CASSHGQGGTEAFF | TGTGCCAGCAGCCACGGACAGGGTGGGACTGAAGCTTTCTTT | TRBD1 | TRBJ1-1 | TRBV7-9
CASSYGGDSYNEQFF | TGTGCCAGCAGTTACGGGGGAGACTCCTACAATGAGCAGTTCTTC | NA | TRBJ2-1 | TRBV6-5
CASSAFVGPSQPQHF | TGTGCCAGCAGTGCTTTTGTTGGGCCGAGTCAGCCCCAGCATTTT | NA | TRBJ1-5 | TRBV28
CASKGAPDYEQYF | TGTGCCAGCAAGGGGGCCCCAGACTACGAGCAGTACTTC | TRBD1 | TRBJ2-7 | TRBV28
CASSLGRDAAYEQYF | TGTGCCAGCAGCTTAGGGAGGGACGCGGCCTACGAGCAGTACTTC | NA | TRBJ2-7 | TRBV7-8
CAWSVQGETQYF | TGTGCCTGGAGTGTACAGGGGGAGACCCAGTACTTC | TRBD1 | TRBJ2-5 | TRBV30
CASSANPGQGGYEQYF | TGTGCCAGCAGCGCAAATCCGGGACAGGGGGGGTACGAGCAGTACTTC | TRBD1 | TRBJ2-7 | TRBV9
CASSNTRTDTQYF | TGTGCCAGCAGTAACACTCGCACAGATACGCAGTATTTT | NA | TRBJ2-3 | TRBV6-5
CAGVVESSTDTQYF | TGTGCCGGGGTGGTTGAATCTAGCACAGATACGCAGTATTTT | NA | TRBJ2-3 | TRBV2
CASSSQGYSEAFF | TGTGCCAGCAGCTCCCAGGGGTACAGTGAAGCTTTCTTT | NA | TRBJ1-1 | TRBV7-2